The text below deals with one T cell receptor beta chain. Its specificity is unknown. This sample was included in a study of cytomegalovirus exposure and HLA in healthy donors. Overall study findings and caveats: Differences between HLA loci emerged in a later analysis of TCR association rates, with DRB1 most and HLA-C fewest.

The PCR had 60 Vbeta and 13 Jbeta primers. Sequenced by immunoSEQ multiplex PCR; TCRdb stores in-frame clones only, minus some. The repertoire holds approximately 110,000 clones, roughly 81% seen once, with less than 1.1% in the top ten. The CDR3 totals 19 residues. V was pared by 1 base and J by 0 bases, with 8 bases of the junction left unmatched. Germline CDR1 and CDR2: LNHDA and SQIVND (reference sequence). The J gene is TRBJ2-1, the V gene TRBV19; 11 bases line up with TRBD2. This receptor was taken from a woman between 25 and 40 years old in good health and CMV-seronegative. The sample taken for sequencing was PBMCs. As DNA, the CDR3 is TGTGCCAGTAGTATAGTTAGCGGGGGGGTTTATTCCTCCTACAATGAGCAGTTCTTC. Protein product: CASSIVSGGVYSSYNEQFF.